The text below deals with one T cell receptor (beta chain). Its antigen is undetermined. Each CDR3 protein is one row after TCRdb ran MiXCR on the PCR reads. In the table there are over 550,000 distinct CDR3 sequences, roughly 23% of which are singletons. Naive CD8 T cells were sorted as CD8+CD4-CCR7+CD45RA+. The data belong to a study of molecular identifiers for immune sequencing clone quantification. V shed 7 bases and J shed 4 bases, with 21 bases lying between them. The CDR3 is 15 amino acids. The germline CDR1 and CDR2 sequences are SQVTM and ANQGSEA. Overall study findings and caveats: Under 1% of molecules in naive cells, but over 97% of effector molecules, belonged to clones above 20 RNA copies.

The V call is TRBV29-1, the J call TRBJ2-3, with D possibly being TRBD1 (6 bases). This TCR came from a human donor in good health. Some libraries in this study had Jurkat cell RNA spiked in. Sequencing used naive CD8+ T cells from blood, with Jurkat cell RNA spiked in. The subset is: FACS-sorted CD8+CD4-CCR7+CD45RA+ naive T cells. The CDR3 DNA is TGCAGCGCTGCTCCAAGACAGGATGCAGCAGATACGCAGTATTTT. This sequence encodes CSAAPRQDAADTQYF.